This TCR beta chain was documented in a study of beta chain features in type 1 diabetes. Study-wide findings and caveats: People with Type 1 diabetes carried modestly yet significantly shorter TCRB CDR3s in all four CD4+ subsets.

Investigators reverse transcribed all isolated RNA, so they sequenced expressed TCRB transcripts. Sequencing used immunoSEQ multiplex PCR; TCRdb keeps in-frame clones, though not all of them. The sample records around 150,000 clones, more than 60% being singletons. There are a few counts of this clone. The antigen remains unidentified. Trimming stripped 3 bases from V and 3 bases from J, with 11 bases between. The CDR3 spans 14 residues. The germline V gene encodes CDR1 SGDLS and CDR2 YYNGEE. This clonotype was obtained from a man aged 25-40 years with type 1 diabetes. V gene TRBV9 combines with J gene TRBJ2-3, with D maybe TRBD2 (6 bases). The sample comprised naive CD4+ T cells from blood. The CDR3: CASSATGVTDTQYF. The CDR3 nucleotides read TGTGCCAGCAGCGCTACGGGGGTAACAGATACGCAGTATTTT.